These 15 T cell receptor beta chains share one sample of origin, sequenced in a study of spatial heterogeneity in lung cancer. TCRdb used MiXCR to reprocess the 5' RACE reads, holding one entry per CDR3 protein. This sample has approximately 92,000 distinct CDR3 sequences, with 9.5% to 15% found just once. The time point is: sample taken at primary tumor resection. The specimen was PBMCs, collected at surgery. The receptor source for this set is a male donor with early-stage non-small cell lung cancer.

This clonotype was seen a handful of times. The V and J genes are TRBV6-2 or TRBV6-3 and TRBJ2-1; a weak D match, TRBD1 (5 bases). Deletions cut 0 bases from V and 10 bases from J, with 10 bases between. Germline CDR1 reads MNHEY; CDR2 reads SVGEGT. The CDR3 sequence is 13 residues long. The CDR3 bases are TGTGCCAGCAGTTACTCGTCAGGGATCGAGCAGTTCTTC. Its translation: CASSYSSGIEQFF.

This clonotype appeared many times. The chain has TRBV5-1 and TRBJ2-3; D is ambiguous. Trimming shortened V by 0 bases and J by 6 bases, and 14 bases separated the two germline ends. Germline loops: CDR1 SGHRS, CDR2 YFSETQ. CDR3 length equals 15 residues. DNA of the CDR3: TGCGCCAGCAGCTTGGACGTAGTGGCGGAGGATACGCAGTATTTT. This gives the protein CASSLDVVAEDTQYF.

The gene calls are TRBV3-1 and TRBJ2-1; 12 bases are a match to TRBD2. V lost 4 bases and J lost 3; bases outside the gene matches: 7. Germline V gene lookup returns CDR1 LGHDT and CDR2 YNNKEL (reference sequence). The CDR3 runs 17 residues. The CDR3: CASSPGLAGPYYNEQFF. In DNA, the CDR3 is TGTGCCAGCAGCCCGGGACTAGCGGGTCCGTACTACAATGAGCAGTTCTTC.

The table lists this clonotype with many counts. The chain recombines TRBV7-9 with TRBJ2-3, with 10 bases fitting TRBD1. Germline V gene data show CDR1 as SEHNR and CDR2 as FQNEAQ (reference sequence). This CDR3 is built from 15 residues. Trimming took 7 bases from V and 0 from J; bases not matched to a gene: 4. The CDR3 sequence: CASMGQGFSTDTQYF. The CDR3 DNA is TGTGCCAGCATGGGACAGGGGTTTAGCACAGATACGCAGTATTTT.

Of note for this clonotype: Mismatch with germline at one junction end may stem from a read error. V is TRBV19 and J is TRBJ2-7; 10 positions agree with TRBD2. Germline CDR1 and CDR2: LNHDA and SQIVND (reference sequence). The CDR3 is made up of 15 amino acids. The CDR3 DNA is TGTGCCAGTAGTATGTCTAGCGGGGGCACCTACGTGCAGTACTTC. Its translation is CASSMSSGGTYVQYF.

The chain employs TRBV28 and TRBJ1-5; D not resolved. Trimming removed 3 bases at V and 0 bases at J, with 9 bases between. Germline V lookup: CDR1 MDHEN, CDR2 SYDVKM. CDR3 length equals 15 residues. The CDR3: CASSFENYSNQPQHF. The DNA of the CDR3 is TGTGCCAGCAGTTTCGAGAATTATAGCAATCAGCCCCAGCATTTT.

This clonotype turned up a few times. This sequence joins TRBV29-1 and TRBJ2-1; D gene ambiguous. CDR1 is SQVTM and CDR2 is ANQGSEA in the germline V gene. The V gene lost 4 bases and the J gene lost 0 bases, with 10 bases spanning the gap. The CDR3 extends over 14 amino acids. CDR3 coding DNA: TGCAGCGTTGTTCTACAGAGCTCCTACAATGAGCAGTTCTTC. Its translation: CSVVLQSSYNEQFF.

This clonotype was picked up a small number of times. The gene calls are TRBV6-1 and TRBJ2-7; TRBD1 matches 8 bases. The CDR3 consists of 14 residues. Trimming removed 7 bases from V and 5 bases from J; junction bases left unmatched: 10. Germline V gene lookup returns CDR1 MNHNS and CDR2 SASEGT. The CDR3 nucleotides are TGTGCCAGCACTCCGGACAGGGTGCCCCACGAGCAGTACTTC. Translation: CASTPDRVPHEQYF.

This clonotype has ten or more counts. Here the CDR3 DNA reads TGTGCCAGACCCGAACAGGGGATGCACAATGAGCAGTTCTTC. As protein: CARPEQGMHNEQFF. The V gene is TRBV6-2 or TRBV6-3, the J gene TRBJ2-1; 7 nucleotides align to TRBD1. The germline V gene encodes CDR1 MNHEY and CDR2 SVGEGT. CDR3 size: 14 residues. Trimming cost V 9 bases and J 5 bases; bases outside gene matches: 10.

The chain joins TRBV10-1 to TRBJ1-2; D gene unclear. Germline CDR1 reads WNHNN; CDR2 reads SYGVQD (reference sequence). The germline V and J ends were trimmed by 10 bases and 5 bases, with 8 bases remaining between them. CDR3 length: 10 residues. CDR3 in amino acids: CATRTYGYTF. As DNA, the CDR3 is TGCGCCACCAGAACTTATGGCTACACCTTC.

The genes are TRBV7-8 and TRBJ1-6, with a tentative D call TRBD1 (6 bases). Trimming pared 1 base from V and 1 base from J, leaving 8 bases between. Germline V lookup: CDR1 SGHVS, CDR2 FQNEAQ. The CDR3 is made up of 16 amino acids. In DNA form, the CDR3 reads TGTGCCAGCAGCTTAGGGGGGCCTTCCTATAATTCACCCCTCCACTTT. It is translated as CASSLGGPSYNSPLHF.

This clonotype showed up just a few times. This CDR3 reads CASSASRDRALLMNTEAFF. The CDR3 DNA is TGTGCCAGCAGCGCGTCCCGGGACAGGGCCCTTCTAATGAACACTGAAGCTTTCTTT. The chain uses TRBV9 and TRBJ1-1; TRBD1 aligns across 9 bases. The V and J ends lost 3 bases and 0 bases, in that order; junction bases with no gene match: 15. The CDR3 consists of 19 residues. Germline V lookup: CDR1 SGDLS, CDR2 YYNGEE.

This chain joins TRBV7-9 and TRBJ2-1, with 8 bases matching TRBD2. V dropped 5 bases and J dropped 0; count of bases not matched to a gene: 9. CDR1 is SEHNR, CDR2 FQNEAQ, per germline (reference sequence). There are 17 residues in the CDR3. The CDR3 nucleotides are TGTGCCAGCAGCCAGAACCGACTAGCGCACTCCTACAATGAGCAGTTCTTC. Translation: CASSQNRLAHSYNEQFF.

The chain has TRBV5-1 and TRBJ2-5, with 7 positions matching TRBD1. The V segment lost 0 bases and the J segment 5 bases; nucleotides outside the gene matches: 7. Germline V gives CDR1 SGHRS, CDR2 YFSETQ. This CDR3 is built from 15 residues. The CDR3 is CASSLARTGRETQYF. The DNA of the CDR3 is TGCGCCAGCAGCTTGGCCCGGACAGGAAGGGAGACCCAGTACTTC.

This chain uses TRBV20-1 with TRBJ2-3; D is uncertain. This CDR3 is built from 11 residues. Germline lookup yields CDR1 DFQATT and CDR2 SNEGSKA (reference sequence). The V and J ends lost 1 base and 10 bases respectively, with 9 bases between them. CDR3 in amino acids: CSARADGAQYF. CDR3 in DNA: TGCAGTGCTAGAGCCGATGGGGCGCAGTATTTT.